The sequence of this T cell receptor beta chain was determined in a study of post-analysis software for immune sequencing data (dated by TCRdb to the mid-2010s). Background on the whole study: Relapsing-remitting, secondary progressive and progressive-relapsing multiple sclerosis were recorded as disease courses, and subtype annotation was lacking for some patients. The multiple sclerosis patient repertoires were compared with 11 previously published healthy control repertoires from donors aged roughly 6 to 27 years. A subset of samples was prepared in parallel using single-end sample barcoding, then pooled and co-amplified after Illumina adapter ligation.

Receptor amplification or capture employed PCR. The sample was run on an Illumina HiSeq 2500. To reduce PCR and sequencing biases, unique molecular identifiers were built into the TCR beta cDNA libraries. Approximately 500,000 cDNA molecules were obtained per 1 to 10 million input T cells, so each molecule approximated one T cell. Patient libraries were prepared and sequenced with the same protocol used for the earlier healthy control dataset. Within a given batch, samples were prepared together, multiplexed and sequenced on the same HiSeq lane. The paper's processing steps were these. Raw barcoded reads were processed with MIGEC, and single-read molecular identifier groups were discarded before consensus assembly and CDR3 extraction. Clonotype tables were post-analysed with VDJtools, normalizing diversity by down-sampling all datasets to the smallest sample size. In repertoire overlap clustering, CDR3 amino acid sequences, but not nucleotide sequences, were matched to correct batch-related cross-sample contamination. TCRdb reanalyzed the raw reads on its own, using fastp at Q25 for trimming and MiXCR for clone calling, and kept in-frame beta chains. Entries that share a CDR3 protein sequence are merged under the most common genes and DNA. The V and J calls here are based on TCRdb, not the publication. This sample lists hundreds of thousands of distinct CDR3 sequences; roughly two fifths were detected once. Jointly, the top ten make up roughly 1.7% of the sample.

Study-wide conclusions, independent of this receptor: When samples were clustered directly using the F measure, samples prepared in the same batch co-clustered strongly, which prompted a batch-effect correction. The control group was slightly older than the multiple sclerosis patient group. Significantly lower normalized Chao1 diversity was found in multiple sclerosis patients than in controls, suggesting substantial peripheral T-cell clonal expansion. Patients showed significantly higher frequencies than controls for roughly five TRBV segments, among them TRBV5-6, TRBV5-1 and TRBV20-1.

To demonstrate the VDJtools post-analysis software, TCR beta repertoires were profiled from the peripheral blood of 10 to 15 young patients with multiple sclerosis. The patients with multiple sclerosis were children and adolescents between roughly 6 and 16 years of age. In this sample, this clonotype turned up a few times. What this receptor recognizes is not known. Per-base quality was not reported, and no clone a single base away is much larger than it. Taken from the germline V gene (reference sequence), the CDR1 and CDR2 loops are DFQATT and SNEGSKA. The V and J ends are trimmed by 2 bases and 2 bases, leaving 16 bases between them. The CDR3 numbers 16 residues from cysteine through phenylalanine. This entry keeps only the CDR3 DNA: 48 bases, framed from base 1.

This clonotype originated in a girl aged 10-17 years with multiple sclerosis. The rearrangement combines TRBV20-1 with TRBJ1-5; a tentative D call is TRBD1 (5 bases match). The sequenced sample was blood. The nucleotide sequence reads TGCAGTGCTAGATCTAAGGGAGGAGGGGGCAATCAGCCCCAGCATTTT. Translated, this is CSARSKGGGGNQPQHF.